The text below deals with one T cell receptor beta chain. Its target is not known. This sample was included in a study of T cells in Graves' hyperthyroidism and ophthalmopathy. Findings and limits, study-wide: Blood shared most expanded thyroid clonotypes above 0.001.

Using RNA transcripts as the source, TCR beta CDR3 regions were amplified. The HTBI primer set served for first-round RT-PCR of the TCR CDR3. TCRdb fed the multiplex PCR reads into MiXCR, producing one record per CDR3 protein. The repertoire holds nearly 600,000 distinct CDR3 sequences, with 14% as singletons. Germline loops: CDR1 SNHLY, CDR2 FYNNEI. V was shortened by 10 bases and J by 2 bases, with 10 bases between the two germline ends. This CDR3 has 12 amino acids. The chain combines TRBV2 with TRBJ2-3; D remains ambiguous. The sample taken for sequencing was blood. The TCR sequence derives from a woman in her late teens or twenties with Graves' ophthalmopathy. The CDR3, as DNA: TGTGCCACCCGCCGGGCCACAGATACGCAGTATTTT. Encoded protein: CATRRATDTQYF.